This T cell receptor (beta chain) originates from a study of shared clonotypes between healthy human individuals. This CDR3 spans 13 amino acids. Per germline, CDR1 SNHLY and CDR2 FYNNEI. V shed 4 bases and J shed 4 bases, with 7 bases lying between them. This table comes from immunoSEQ multiplex PCR, and its TCRdb copy is limited to in-frame clones, with some not included. The sample contains just over 2,000,000 clones, roughly 96% of which appear only once. Partitioning of CD4+ cells yielded a CD45RA+ naive subset and a CD45RA-negative memory subset. The sample was naive CD4+ T cells sorted from blood. Subset reported: CD45RA+ positively selected. The V gene is TRBV2, the J gene TRBJ1-4; D is undetermined. This TCR was recovered from a man aged 18-30 years in good health. The CDR3 nucleotides read TGTGCCAGCAGTGCCAGGATTAATGAAAAACTGTTTTTT. This gives the protein CASSARINEKLFF.